The clone carrying this TCR beta chain was observed at least ten times. Antigen: not known. The sample's time point: newly diagnosed GD, antithyroid drugs for less than 3 months. The authors made the TCR library using RNA they extracted from PBMCs. Patients with Graves' disease were diagnosed by American Thyroid Association guidelines. This entry is derived from a study of regulatory T cells in long-lasting Graves disease. The overall study: Recently diagnosed Graves' patients had received antithyroid drugs for under 3 months. The study's findings and limits: Comparison showed that persistent patients shared more public clonotypes (fewer than 3,000) than new patients (approximately 1,000).

Construction of the TCR beta libraries employed iRepertoire HTBI primers in conjunction with Arm-PCR of CDR3 regions. TCRdb reprocessed the multiplex PCR reads with MiXCR, giving one entry per CDR3 protein. The data show 350,000 to 450,000 distinct CDR3 sequences, about 15% seen once. Separately, the same data were catalogued under a study of T cells in Graves' hyperthyroidism and ophthalmopathy. That report adds: Thyroid ultrasound, orbital computed tomography, clinical symptoms, and serum thyroxine and TRAb underpinned diagnoses.

This sequence was found in a woman in her 30s with Graves disease. The source material was peripheral blood mononuclear cells (PBMCs), sampled at new diagnosis, from a patient treated with antithyroid drugs.

The CDR3 DNA reads TGTGCCTGGAGTGTAGGCTCAGGGAGAGGAGAAAAACTGTTTTTT. Translating gives CAWSVGSGRGEKLFF. The chain carries TRBV30 and TRBJ1-4, with a tentative D call TRBD1 (5 bases). V was clipped by 0 bases and J by 8 bases, with 16 bases between them. The CDR3 spans 15 residues. Germline V gene sequence: CDR1 GTSNPN, CDR2 SVGIG (reference sequence).